The entry below describes one T cell receptor beta chain. Its antigen target is currently unknown. These data originate in a study of cytomegalovirus exposure and HLA in healthy donors (dated by TCRdb to 2016 to 2017). Broadly, across the study: An earlier analysis of more than 550 of the donors reported approximately 280 Gb of sequence data and 100 million to 120 million unique TCR beta sequences obtained from approximately 180 million T cells. An early release that covered several hundred HLA-typed donors contained around 330 gigabases of sequencing data and 80 million or so unique TCR sequences. Among the approximately 400 genotyped donors, 81% belonged to the genetic ancestry cluster associated with self-reported Caucasian donors. The study aimed to test whether signatures of past pathogen exposure could be identified by cataloging public T cell receptors. The T cell repertoires of several hundred subjects were profiled by immunosequencing and related to cytomegalovirus serostatus. In addition to the first cohort of roughly 700 subjects, a separate validation cohort of 120 different subjects was used. The study combined high-throughput TCR immunosequencing, statistical association of individual TCRs with disease status, and machine learning to predict cytomegalovirus infection status. A later analysis re-analyzed previously published TCR beta repertoires from hundreds of donors and added high-resolution HLA genotyping to study TCR occurrence patterns. The later analysis used no new phenotypic data to find candidate immune exposures, relying instead on TCR beta sequences and their occurrence across donors. An earlier analysis of around 580 of the donors used high-throughput TCR beta sequencing to judge whether each TCR beta V gene segment behaved as functional or pseudogenic. Donor age, sex, ethnicity and CMV serostatus were compiled alongside the repertoire data. A later genetic analysis used genome-wide SNP genotypes for about 65% of the roughly 700 donors, treating that subset as a discovery cohort. Every repertoire in the discovery cohort had been generated on one and the same sequencing platform. Both class I and class II loci were covered by HLA typing, at four-digit resolution. The number of donors typed differed by locus, with about 629-630 for A, B, C, DRB1 and DQB1, roughly 520 for DQA1, 606 for DPA1, and some 440 for DPB1. Several DR-DQ haplotypes were treated as single units for association and clustering because of strong linkage in the cohort. Across around 400 genotyped donors of the cohort, an average of about 220,000 unique TCR beta nucleotide sequences per donor were sequenced, and 15% to 20% of those sequences were non-productive.

The CDR3 runs 15 amino acids, cysteine and phenylalanine included. CDR3 DNA only is kept here, 45 bases in frame from base 1. The germline V gene sets CDR1 to SGHTS and CDR2 to YDEGEE. V and J are truncated by 5 bases and 5 bases respectively, leaving an intervening sequence of 17 bases. Points the paper makes about the study in general: Some IMGT-functional V segments, including TRBV6-2 and TRBV6-3, could not be distinguished by the 87-base-pair reads and were therefore excluded. Correlated functional status among segregating V segments might be attributable to linkage disequilibrium, but an unknown experimental factor could not be ruled out. In vitro tests confirmed that a few of the cytomegalovirus-associated TCR beta chains recognize cytomegalovirus antigens. A later genetic analysis reported fewer N-insertions in productive TCRs among donors in an Asian-associated ancestry cluster than the approximately 700-donor mean. In a later analysis, HLA-associated TCR beta chains were found to be more clonally expanded and to have lower generation probabilities than equally common non-associated chains. An earlier analysis of 450 to 750 of the donors showed that most TCR beta V segments appeared in productive rearrangements either about 87% or about 30% of the time, which broadly matched IMGT annotations. CMV serostatus was the only immune exposure information available for the cohort. HLA typing was unavailable for some donors at each locus, so association tests used only the typed subset. The authors suggested that the approach could potentially be extended to other disease states and immunological phenotypes. Several of the top co-occurrence clusters appeared to be linked to parvovirus B19, influenza, CMV and Epstein-Barr virus, according to a later analysis. An association between a missense DCLRE1C variant and V-gene and J-gene trimming of TCR beta chains was found in a later genetic analysis and replicated in an independent cohort. The presence/absence analyses assumed that sequencing depth was roughly uniform across donors, and that assumption may not be true. According to a later analysis, most CMV-associated TCR beta chains appeared to be HLA-restricted, and the HLA associations seemed to be driven largely by CMV exposure. The sequencing pipeline was judged likely to have produced a cluster of highly shared sequence variants as a technical artifact. Specific HLA alleles were associated with more than 15,000 TCR beta sequences at a false discovery rate of 0.05 in a later analysis. Over 15 rarely observed V segments, including chromosome 9 orphons, were excluded from the earlier analysis of almost 600 of the donors because counts were too low. In a later analysis, the rate of TCR association differed among HLA loci, with DRB1 alleles having the most associated TCRs and HLA-C alleles having the fewest. When HLA alleles, especially DR and DQ, strongly co-occurred, TCR associations were difficult to assign to individual alleles. In both the original and validation cohorts, the classifier was reported to diagnose cytomegalovirus status with high specificity and sensitivity. Most TCR sequences were seen in very few donors, while some public TCRs were found in many individuals. A further reported finding was that TCR beta sequences accurately predicted the HLA-A and HLA-B alleles for most subjects in the first cohort. The cohort was sequenced for TCR beta chains only, and without alpha or paired-chain data the features that could be detected were limited. In the study, about 150 TCR beta chains were listed as associated with cytomegalovirus.

Library preparation used the immunoSEQ multiplex PCR assay. For the multiplex PCR, a mixture combining 60 forward primers for TCR Vbeta segments and 13 reverse primers for TCR Jbeta segments was used. The CDR3 region of rearranged TCR beta genes was amplified from genomic DNA with a multiplex PCR assay. Amplified TCR beta libraries were sequenced as 87-base-pair reads on the Illumina HiSeq System. From the authors' description of their analysis: Across the 670 or so repertoires, a later analysis counted tens of millions of unique TCR beta chains, 9.5 million to 12 million of which were shared by at least two donors. Raw reads were error-corrected and collapsed into unique sequences by a nearest-neighbor algorithm in which closely related sequences were merged to remove PCR and sequencing errors. To assign V, D and J gene segments, CDR3 sequences were aligned to IMGT reference sequences. Each retained sequence needed at least a six-nucleotide match to both a V gene segment and a J gene segment. Rearrangements were called productive when the CDR3 lacked stop codons and stayed in frame with V and J; all others were non-productive. CDR3 was defined by IMGT convention, running from the second conserved V-encoded cysteine to the conserved J-encoded phenylalanine. The earlier analysis of some 540 of the donors excluded any sequence lacking an unambiguous match to a single V gene segment. An earlier analysis of 450 to 650 of the donors called V segments functional above 56.7% productive rearrangements and segregating when the between-donor standard deviation exceeded 5%. A statistical classification framework was built for diagnosing cytomegalovirus status from the catalog of TCR beta chain sequences. A later analysis assigned V and J genes by comparing TCR nucleotide sequences with IMGT/GENE-DB human TR gene sequences. In a later analysis, CDR3 sequences and most-parsimonious VDJ recombination scenarios were assigned using the TCRdist pipeline. In a later analysis, each TCR beta chain was defined by its CDR3 amino acid sequence together with its V-gene family, and reads without a unique V-gene family were excluded. In a later analysis, nearly 600 highly shared, low-generation-probability nucleotide sequences were removed to address suspected cross-contamination and a sequencing artifact. In a later analysis, a clonal expansion index was calculated for each public chain from normalized within-repertoire ranks of inferred template counts. Generation probabilities in a later analysis came from a VDJ recombination model fitted to out-of-frame rearrangements, and those results were checked against IGoR. In a later analysis, hypergeometric tests were used to score TCR-TCR, TCR-HLA and TCR-CMV co-occurrence, with a repertoire-size bias correction applied to TCR pairs. In a later analysis, false discovery rates were estimated by permuting HLA or CMV assignments 20 times. In a later analysis, co-occurring TCRs were grouped using DBSCAN, with TCRdist sequence similarity added in when clustering inside HLA-allele-positive subsets. Repertoires with fewer than 30,000 or more than 120,000 public chains, plus five repertoires with anomalous nucleotide sharing, were excluded from co-occurrence clustering. The table was pulled from immuneACCESS by TCRdb, which kept in-frame rearrangements only. Such tables lose some clones; where checked, under half of the loss comes from unresolved V genes, and the rest has no known cause. Clonal size and the V and J genes are those of that table, whereas D and trimming came from the DNA. The table kept for this sample lists 130,000 or so clones. The ten largest clones take up roughly 2% of the sample.

The cohort consisted of more than 650 healthy bone marrow donors. All cohort members were sampled while nominally healthy, although unrecorded immune exposures were likely present. The donor tested CMV seronegative and was one of the 352 seronegative cohort members. A peripheral blood sample was collected from each donor, and TCR beta sequencing was performed on peripheral blood mononuclear cells. The Qiagen DNeasy Blood Extraction Kit was used to extract genomic DNA from the blood cell samples. The specimen sequenced was PBMCs. The chain couples TRBV5-8 to TRBJ2-1; TRBD1 is perhaps the D gene, given 6 matching bases. The clonotype was recovered from a woman in her sixties in good health and CMV-seronegative. CDR3 reads: CASRSRGVFHNEQFF. The nucleotide sequence is TGTGCCAGCAGATCCAGGGGTGTTTTTCACAATGAGCAGTTCTTC.